The TCR beta chain described here comes from a study of vaccination and CD4 T cells after COVID-19 (dated 2022 in TCRdb). For context, the study as a whole: SARS-CoV-2 positivity had been established in the convalescent patients by nasal swab PCR, and mild disease was recorded in several of these patients and severe disease in one. Post-COVID blood samples from convalescent patients were collected a median of approximately 100 days after diagnosis, with a range of roughly 35 to 180 days. Each participant got two doses of either the Pfizer-BioNTech BNT162b2 vaccine (n=8) or the Moderna mRNA-1273 vaccine (n=2). Control cultures received a CEFX viral epitope pool as the positive control, an HIV-1 Nef peptide pool as the negative control, or no peptide. Post-vaccine blood samples were collected a median of about 72 days after the second vaccine dose, ranging from roughly 13 to 250 days. For three convalescent patients, samples were collected at an early post-vaccination timepoint (day 14) as well as at a late post-vaccination timepoint (days 161 to 241). For stimulating the cultures, overlapping spike peptide pools were used, derived from SARS-CoV-2 as well as from the common cold coronaviruses HCoV-NL63, HCoV-OC43 and HCoV-229E. In under twelve COVID-19 convalescent patients and a few infection-naive healthy vaccine recipients, researchers compared the spike-specific CD4+ TCR repertoire from before mRNA vaccination with the repertoire from after. The convalescent cohort comprised six males and four females, including two Hispanic individuals, seven Caucasians, two Asians and one multiracial person.

As regards this clonotype: What antigen it recognizes has not been identified. The junction does not match germline at one end; this may be a read error.

In the paper's terms, the time point label means: late sampling 161 to 241 days after vaccination in a few convalescent patients. What the treatment or condition label conveys for this sample: approximately nine-day PBMC culture with coronavirus spike peptide pools or control peptides (ViraFEST assay). The ViraFEST assay was used in the study, in which antigen-specific T cells were expanded with peptide pools and expanded clonotypes were subsequently identified by TCR sequencing. The convalescent patients' positive SARS-CoV-2 PCR tests fell between March and December 2020, which was before the Alpha, Beta and Delta variants emerged in the United States. PBMCs were cultured at under 2.5 million per well in IMDM supplemented with about 5% human AB serum and 8.5 to 10 IU/ml IL-2, with approximately 10 ug/ml peptide pools added. On days 3 and 7, half of the culture medium was replaced with fresh IL-2-containing medium. After 9 to 11 days of culture, CD4+ T cells were isolated by negative selection with the EasySep CD4+ T cell isolation kit. Ficoll-Paque Plus gradient centrifugation was used to isolate PBMCs from whole blood, and the isolated PBMCs were then either used fresh or cryopreserved at -140C. Each culture condition was generally run in triplicate wells.

Results the study describes overall, beyond this receptor: In convalescent patients, a median about 86% of post-vaccine SARS-CoV-2-reactive clones were detected only after vaccination, and vaccine-specific priming was suggested by this finding. The number of convalescent patients in the study was relatively small, and the study did not examine early timepoints following natural infection. Of the vaccine-specific clones in convalescent patients, 304 of 307, or nearly all, reacted only to SARS-CoV-2 spike and did not cross-react with common cold coronaviruses. The median number of SARS-CoV-2-reactive clonotypes rose from around 22 after infection to some 40 after vaccination, but the change was not significant.

Library preparation used PCR. DNA from cultured CD4+ T cells underwent TCR sequencing with the Oncomine TCR Beta short-read assay at the Johns Hopkins FTIC core. The QIAamp micro DNA kit was used to extract genomic DNA from the cultured CD4+ T cells. Oncomine TCR Beta libraries from cultured CD4+ T cells were pooled with unique dual indexes and sequenced on an Illumina iSeq 100. The authors' analysis ran thus. Non-productive sequences were removed, and CDR3s not starting with C, not ending with F or W, or shorter than 7 amino acids were discarded. The MANAFEST web application identified antigen-specific clonotypes by comparing peptide-stimulated wells against reference wells and other culture wells. To be called positive, a clone needed an FDR below 0.05, an odds ratio above 5, and a productive frequency above 0.1% in at least two of three replicate wells. A clonotype counted as cross-reactive if it showed significant expansion both in the SARS-CoV-2 spike wells and in at least one common cold coronavirus spike condition. Using R version 3.6.1, CDR3 homology was evaluated through Levenshtein distances (stringdist) along with unrooted phylogenetic trees (ape). The public reads were run again by TCRdb, first through fastp at Q25 and then through MiXCR, and only productive beta chains were kept. Rows with a matching CDR3 protein are joined into one entry that keeps the most common DNA and genes. These V and J calls are TCRdb output, not the study's own analysis. In all, the sample holds about 18,000 distinct CDR3 sequences, and around 50% of those were seen once. The top ten clonotypes cover 21% of the sample.

The receptor was derived from a human donor who had recovered from COVID-19. This specimen was CD4+ T cells from blood, cultured in vitro, taken about 7 months after SARS-CoV-2 vaccination.

The DNA sequence is given as TGTGCTAGCAGCCCGCTGGCGGGGGGATACAATGAGCAGTTCTTC. Its protein product is CASSPLAGGYNEQFF. The V and J segments used are TRBV7-7 and TRBJ2-1; a stretch of 8 junction bases matches TRBD2. The CDR3 spans 15 residues, from the cysteine through the phenylalanine. The read is trimmed to its CDR3 DNA, 45 bases read in frame from base 1. CDR1 and CDR2 (SSHAT, FNYEAQ) derive from the germline V gene (reference sequence). Reference TRBV7-7 and TRBJ2-1 proteins supply the regions before and after the CDR3; the full variable domain is: GAGVSQSPRYKVTKRGQDVTLRCDPISSHATLYWYQQALGQGPEFLTYFNYEAQPDKSGLPSDRFSAERPEGSISTLTIQRTEQRDSAMYRCASSPLAGGYNEQFFGPGTRLTVL.